The 15 T cell receptor beta chains reported below all come from one sample, sequenced in a study of human T cells and chemical hapten exposure. TCRdb fed the RACE reads into MiXCR, producing one record per CDR3 protein. The data hold roughly 260,000 distinct CDR3 sequences, with about 8.1% observed a single time. Time point noted: pre-sensitization, week 0. The treatment denotes: therapeutic diphenylcyclopropenone sensitization with weekly scalp DPC. The sequencing used whole blood, collected in connection with sensitization to the hapten diphenylcyclopropenone (DPC). All receptors derive from a woman aged 40-49 years with alopecia areata. Some clones in this sample may be carry-over from other donors' samples.

This clonotype was counted between two and nine times. The chain is built from TRBV7-2 and TRBJ1-3, with D maybe TRBD1 (5 bases). V was trimmed by 1 base and J by 1 base, leaving 11 bases between them. Germline-derived CDR1 and CDR2 are SGHTA and FQGNSA. The CDR3 length is 16 residues. The DNA of the CDR3 is TGTGCCAGCAGCTTAGACGGCAGGGTATCTGGAAACACCATATATTTT. Translated: CASSLDGRVSGNTIYF.

In its sample, this clonotype was seen a few times. J is TRBJ2-3 and V is TRBV20-1; D remains unclear. Germline CDR1 DFQATT, CDR2 SNEGSKA (reference sequence). V was shortened by 6 bases and J by 4 bases, with 17 bases between the two germline ends. This CDR3 has 14 residues. In DNA, the CDR3 is TGCAGTGCCGAACCGTCGGCCCGAGCAGATACGCAGTATTTT. It encodes CSAEPSARADTQYF.

The CDR3 spells CASSQEAVSSYNEQFF. The CDR3 nucleotides read TGTGCCAGCAGCCAAGAAGCGGTTAGCTCCTACAATGAGCAGTTCTTC. V usage is TRBV4-2 and J usage is TRBJ2-1, with a weak D call TRBD2 (5 bases). The germline V and J ends were trimmed by 0 bases and 0 bases, with 9 bases remaining between them. The germline gives CDR1 LGHNA, CDR2 YNFKEQ. The CDR3 contains 16 residues.

The rearrangement uses TRBV20-1 and TRBJ2-7; D perhaps matches TRBD1 (6 bases). CDR3 length equals 14 residues. Between the trimmed V and J ends, which lost 3 bases and 6 bases, there was a span of 18 bases. CDR1 and CDR2 (germline): DFQATT, SNEGSKA (reference sequence). CDR3 protein: CSASIPSPRGEQYF. CDR3 in DNA: TGCAGTGCTAGTATCCCTAGCCCCAGGGGCGAGCAGTACTTC.

The chain carries TRBV28 and TRBJ2-7; TRBD1 matches at 7 bases. Germline lookup yields CDR1 MDHEN and CDR2 SYDVKM. V lost 6 bases to trimming and J lost 7 bases; unmatched junction nucleotides: 6. The CDR3 runs to 12 residues. For the CDR3, the DNA is TGTGCCAGCAGACTAGGGGGCAGGGAGCAGTACTTC. Its translation: CASRLGGREQYF. Drawing the rest from reference TRBV28 and TRBJ2-7, the complete variable domain is DVKVTQSSRYLVKRTGEKVFLECVQDMDHENMFWYRQDPGLGLRLIYFSYDVKMKEKGDIPEGYSVSREKKERFSLILESASTNQTSMYLCASRLGGREQYFGPGTRLTVT.

This clonotype turned up a few times. The chain is built from TRBV29-1 and TRBJ2-3; TRBD1 matches 7 bases. In germline, CDR1 is SQVTM, CDR2 ANQGSEA. With V trimmed by 3 bases and J by 3 bases, 6 bases remained unmatched. The CDR3 totals 14 residues. The CDR3 protein is CSVDDRVETDTQYF. CDR3 DNA: TGCAGCGTTGACGACAGGGTGGAAACAGATACGCAGTATTTT.

This clonotype was detected many times. The J gene is TRBJ1-2, the V gene TRBV24-1; D not certain. Trimming removed 3 bases at V and 3 bases at J, with 10 bases between. Germline V gene sequence: CDR1 KGHDR, CDR2 SFDVKD. The CDR3 is 14 residues long. The CDR3 DNA is TGTGCCACCAGTGATCCCGCGACCGACTATGGCTACACCTTC. Protein sequence: CATSDPATDYGYTF.

V and J are TRBV5-1 and TRBJ2-7; 7 bases agree with TRBD2. CDR1 is SGHRS, CDR2 YFSETQ, per germline. CDR3 size: 15 residues. The junction had 10 bases not matched to a gene; V was cut back by 4 bases and J by 3 bases. The CDR3 loop reads CASSRGEGPLYEQYF. CDR3 nucleotides: TGCGCCAGCAGCCGAGGGGAGGGCCCTCTCTACGAGCAGTACTTC.

Concerning this clonotype itself: This may come from a read error, since a much larger clone is one base off. The conserved closing phenylalanine or tryptophan is absent in this CDR3, likely reflecting a read error. The chain has TRBV12-3 or TRBV12-4 and TRBJ2-1; 9 bases line up with TRBD2. The CDR3 is 13 amino acids. J lost 9 bases, V lost 1 base, and 1 base had no gene match. CDR3 in DNA: TGTGCCAGCAGTTTAGGGACTAGCGCTGAGCAGTTCTAC. It translates to CASSLGTSAEQFY.

Details on this clonotype: A junction boundary mismatches the germline segment, possibly from a read error. This chain links TRBV28 with TRBJ1-1; the D gene is possibly TRBD1 (5 bases). This CDR3 is built from 17 residues. From germline, CDR1 is MDHEN and CDR2 SYDVKM. CDR3 sequence reads: CASSFRQGLLLNTEAFF. DNA for the CDR3: TGTGCCAGCAGTTTTCGGCAGGGCCTCTTGCTGAACACTGAAGCTTTCTTC.

V gene TRBV27 combines with J gene TRBJ2-3; TRBD2 might be the D (6 bases). The ends were cut back, 2 bases at V and 1 base at J, with 16 bases in the middle. The CDR3 sequence is 17 residues long. Germline-derived CDR1 and CDR2 are MNHEY and SMNVEV (reference sequence). The DNA of the CDR3 is TGTGCCAGCAGTTTAGGCGGGACTCTGGCCGGCACAGATACGCAGTATTTT. Protein: CASSLGGTLAGTDTQYF.

CDR3 amino acids: CSARDLSDGYTF. CDR3 coding DNA: TGCAGTGCTAGAGATCTGAGTGATGGCTACACCTTC. This chain links TRBV20-1 with TRBJ1-2; D uncertain. CDR1 DFQATT and CDR2 SNEGSKA come from the germline V gene (reference sequence). Trimming left V 0 bases short and J 6 bases short, with 8 bases between. This CDR3 is 12 amino acids long.

This clonotype was seen a handful of times. The chain is built from TRBV29-1 and TRBJ2-3; D is ambiguous. CDR1 is SQVTM and CDR2 is ANQGSEA in the germline V gene. Trimming cost V 0 bases and J 10 bases, with 17 bases left between them. The CDR3 sequence is 14 residues long. The DNA of the CDR3 is TGCAGCGTTGAAGATGGTGCTGCCGCCGGTGCGCAGTATTTT. Amino acids: CSVEDGAAAGAQYF.

The chain uses TRBV6-2 or TRBV6-3 and TRBJ2-1; D gene ambiguous. This CDR3 has 14 residues. Germline V gene lookup returns CDR1 MNHEY and CDR2 SVGEGT. V dropped 7 bases and J dropped 2 bases, with 12 bases sitting between them. The CDR3 DNA follows: TGTGCCAGCACCCCGGCCTCCCCCTACAATGAGCAGTTCTTC. It yields the protein CASTPASPYNEQFF.

This clonotype appeared a few times. The rearrangement links TRBV20-1 to TRBJ1-5, with D maybe TRBD1 (5 bases). The CDR3 length is 12 residues. With 0 bases removed from V and 7 bases from J, the gap between germline ends came to 7 bases. Germline lookup yields CDR1 DFQATT and CDR2 SNEGSKA (reference sequence). The CDR3 loop is CSAREGRQPQHF. CDR3 sequence (DNA): TGCAGTGCTAGAGAGGGGCGGCAGCCCCAGCATTTT.